This T cell receptor beta chain was profiled in a study of blood T cell repertoires in COVID-19. About the research overall: Spain, Italy and the United States supplied samples that represented acute and convalescent COVID-19. The analysed material was cDNA or gDNA that came from T cells, B-cell-depleted T cells, or PBMCs.

The CDR3 consists of 14 residues. The germline V gene encodes CDR1 GTSNPN and CDR2 SVGIG (reference sequence). Trimming took off 1 base at V and 2 bases at J, with 10 bases between the two ends. Methods used by the authors: Cell counts per sample came from amplifying reference gene primers. Method: immunoSEQ multiplex PCR; TCRdb's copy keeps in-frame clones and lacks some. Clone size and the V and J calls come from that table; the DNA yielded D and trimming. The data show 300,000 to 400,000 clones, with around 86% seen just once and 6% to 7% held by the top ten. A Seattle source enrolled patients during active infection and followed them longitudinally.

The sequencing sample was made of peripheral blood. This chain joins TRBV30 and TRBJ2-3, with D uncertain. The TCR was taken from a woman aged 50 to 65 with COVID-19, enrolled during active disease. CDR3: CAWSGQPNTDTQYF. The CDR3 DNA is TGTGCCTGGAGTGGGCAACCAAACACAGATACGCAGTATTTT.